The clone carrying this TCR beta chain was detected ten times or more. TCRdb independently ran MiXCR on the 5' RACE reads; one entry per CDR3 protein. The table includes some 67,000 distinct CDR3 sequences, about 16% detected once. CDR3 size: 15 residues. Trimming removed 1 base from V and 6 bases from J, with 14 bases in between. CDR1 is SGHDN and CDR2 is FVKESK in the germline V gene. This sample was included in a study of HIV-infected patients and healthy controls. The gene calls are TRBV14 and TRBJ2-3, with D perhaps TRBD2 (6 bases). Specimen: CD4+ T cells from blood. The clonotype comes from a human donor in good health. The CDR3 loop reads CASSQAAAGEDTQYF. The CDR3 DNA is TGTGCCAGCAGCCAAGCCGCAGCGGGTGAGGATACGCAGTATTTT.